What follows are 8 T cell receptor beta chains derived from one specimen sequenced in a study of PD-1 blockade in classical Hodgkin lymphoma. Time point denoted: cycle 4 day 1 (C4D1), after less than 7 weeks of nivolumab. Relapse was seen in all patients after autologous stem cell transplantation, and brentuximab vedotin exposure was variable. This table comes from immunoSEQ multiplex PCR, and its TCRdb copy is limited to in-frame clones, with some not included. The sample has tens of thousands of clones, around 82% seen once; the top ten hold roughly a sixth. The sequencing here drew on peripheral blood mononuclear cells (PBMCs), taken before the fourth cycle of nivolumab. The source of these receptors is a human donor with classical Hodgkin lymphoma.

The CDR3 is CASSIGRSYSPLHF. The DNA for the CDR3 is TGTGCCAGTAGTATTGGCAGGAGCTATTCACCCCTCCACTTT. The chain is built from TRBV19 and TRBJ1-6; no clear D gene. Germline loops: CDR1 LNHDA, CDR2 SQIVND (reference sequence). V was cut by 3 bases and J by 8 bases, with 11 bases left in between. The CDR3 has 14 residues.

V and J are TRBV28 and TRBJ2-2; D is possibly TRBD2 (5 bases). The CDR3 length is 14 residues. With 6 bases removed from V and 5 bases from J, the gap between germline ends came to 13 bases. Germline CDR1 is MDHEN and CDR2 is SYDVKM. The CDR3 here is CASSGLARTGELFF. Here the CDR3 DNA reads TGTGCCAGCAGCGGATTAGCGAGGACCGGGGAGCTGTTTTTT.

The V call is TRBV29-1, the J call TRBJ2-1, with 12 nucleotides matching TRBD2. The V gene end was trimmed by 7 bases and the J gene end by 7 bases; junction bases not matched to a gene: 8. Germline lookup yields CDR1 SQVTM and CDR2 ANQGSEA. The CDR3 consists of 14 residues. CDR3: CSAILAGGTNEQFF. The CDR3 region has the DNA TGCAGCGCCATCCTAGCGGGAGGGACAAATGAGCAGTTCTTC.

This chain connects TRBV7-2 to TRBJ2-5, with D maybe TRBD1 (5 bases). V lost 2 bases and J 5 bases, leaving 18 bases between the germline ends. Germline V CDR1 and CDR2: SGHTA, FQGNSA. The length of the CDR3 is 16 residues. The CDR3 sequence is CASSLYQGRGRETQYF. CDR3 nucleotides: TGTGCCAGCAGCTTATACCAGGGAAGGGGTCGGGAGACCCAGTACTTC.

This chain links TRBV7-8 with TRBJ1-4, with no clear D. This CDR3 is built from 15 residues. Germline CDR1 SGHVS, CDR2 FQNEAQ. V lost 4 bases and J lost 1, with 10 bases in between. As DNA, the CDR3 is TGTGCCAGCAGCTACGCCAGAATAACTAATGAAAAACTGTTTTTT. Translating it yields CASSYARITNEKLFF.

The chain carries TRBV9 and TRBJ2-1; maybe TRBD2 (6 bases). Germline V gene lookup returns CDR1 SGDLS and CDR2 YYNGEE. The CDR3 totals 17 residues. Trimming left V 3 bases short and J 7 bases short, with 23 bases between. CDR3 loop: CASSERIDSGARNEQFF. In DNA form, the CDR3 reads TGTGCCAGCAGCGAGAGGATAGATAGCGGAGCTCGGAATGAGCAGTTCTTC. Filled out from reference TRBV9 and TRBJ2-1, the complete variable domain reads DSGVTQTPKHLITATGQRVTLRCSPRSGDLSVYWYQQSLDQGLQFLIQYYNGEERAKGNILERFSAQQFPDLHSELNLSSLELGDSALYFCASSERIDSGARNEQFFGPGTRLTVL.

The table lists this clone with a few counts. This rearrangement joins TRBV7-9 to TRBJ1-6; D uncertain. The CDR3 totals 13 residues. The V gene lost 1 base and the J gene lost 5 bases, with 3 bases spanning the gap. Germline CDR1 SEHNR, CDR2 FQNEAQ (reference sequence). CDR3 in amino acids: CASSLEHNSPLHF. Here the CDR3 DNA reads TGTGCCAGCAGCTTAGAACATAATTCACCCCTCCACTTT. Variable domain in full (rest from reference TRBV7-9 and TRBJ1-6): DTGVSQNPRHKITKRGQNVTFRCDPISEHNRLYWYRQTLGQGPEFLTYFQNEAQLEKSRLLSDRFSAERPKGSFSTLEIQRTEQGDSAMYLCASSLEHNSPLHFGNGTRLTVT.

The gene calls are TRBV10-3 and TRBJ1-5; D not resolved. Deletions cut 0 bases from V and 6 bases from J, with 12 bases between. Germline assignment: CDR1 ENHRY and CDR2 SYGVKD. This CDR3 has 15 amino acids. The chain's CDR3 is CAISESRREGQPQHF. The CDR3, as DNA: TGTGCCATCAGTGAGTCTAGGAGAGAAGGTCAGCCCCAGCATTTT.